These T cell receptor beta chains were read from a single sample in a study of cytomegalovirus exposure and HLA in healthy donors. Assay: immunoSEQ multiplex PCR; the TCRdb copy retains only in-frame clones and omits some. The sample carries about 150,000 clones, about 82% recorded once. The sequenced sample was PBMCs. These receptors originate from a male donor in good health and CMV-seronegative. Both conserved end residues are part of each CDR3. Fields, in order: D gene, J gene, clone size, V gene, CDR3 DNA, CDR3 protein. A D gene is named only where the DNA matches it firmly. A clone size is listed for some rows: how often the clone was seen (once, few, many), or a class if it is expanded.

. TRBJ2-7 . TRBV27 TGTGCCAGAGACACCATCCACCACGAGCAGTACTTC CARDTIHHEQYF
. TRBJ2-1 . TRBV18 TGTGCCAGCTCACCACAAGTGGCGGGGGCCTCCTACAATGAGCAGTTCTTC CASSPQVAGASYNEQFF
. TRBJ1-5 few TRBV19 TGTGCCAGTAGTATCCTGGGAGAGATGGGCAATCAGCCCCAGCATTTT CASSILGEMGNQPQHF
. TRBJ2-1 . TRBV27 TGTGCCAGCAGTTTTGAGGAAACTCCTCGCTACAATGAGCAGTTCTTC CASSFEETPRYNEQFF
TRBD1 TRBJ1-2 . TRBV9 TGTGCCAGCAGCGTCTGGACAGGGGGCGGCTACACCTTC CASSVWTGGGYTF
. TRBJ1-2 . TRBV6-5 TGTGCCAGCAGTTACACAGAAGAGGGTATCTATGGCTACACCTTC CASSYTEEGIYGYTF
. TRBJ1-4 few TRBV5-6 TGTGCCAGCAGCTTGGCGGTGGAAAAACTGTTTTTT CASSLAVEKLFF
. TRBJ2-7 . TRBV29-1 TGCAGCGTGAGGAACGGCCCGATCGAGCAGTACTTC CSVRNGPIEQYF
. TRBJ1-6 once TRBV4-1 TGCGCCAGCAGCCAAGTGTATCAGGGCTCACCCCTCCACTTT CASSQVYQGSPLHF
TRBD1 TRBJ1-1 . TRBV5-1 TGCGCCAGCAGCCCCCCGGGACAGGGAACCGAAGCTTTCTTT CASSPPGQGTEAFF
TRBD1 TRBJ1-2 . TRBV28 TGTGCCAGCAGTTTCCTCCGGGACAGGGGGAGGCTTTCCTATGGCTACACCTTC CASSFLRDRGRLSYGYTF
TRBD1 TRBJ1-4 . TRBV19 TGTGCCAGTAGCACGTACCTCGTTCCGACAGGGGATAATGAAAAACTGTTTTTT CASSTYLVPTGDNEKLFF
TRBD2 TRBJ2-5 . TRBV30 TGTGCCTGGGAAACCCCGGGAGGAGAGACCCAGTACTTC CAWETPGGETQYF
. TRBJ2-7 . TRBV5-4 TGTGCCAGCAGCCCGTCCGGGTCTCTCGAGCAGTACTTC CASSPSGSLEQYF
TRBD1 TRBJ1-2 . TRBV6-5 TGTGCCAGCAGTGGGACAGTTAACTATGGCTACACCTTC CASSGTVNYGYTF
. TRBJ1-2 . TRBV27 TGTGCCAGCAGTTTAAGGCAGGGCCGGGTCTATGGCTACACCTTC CASSLRQGRVYGYTF
. TRBJ1-2 . TRBV7-9 TGTGCCAGCACCGGTCCAGCGGCGTACTATGGCTACACCTTC CASTGPAAYYGYTF
TRBD1 TRBJ1-5 . TRBV6-6 TGTGCCAGCAGCCGACAGGGGGCTGGGAATCAGCCCCAGCATTTT CASSRQGAGNQPQHF
TRBD2 TRBJ2-2 . TRBV18 TGTGCCAGCTCACCGGCGGGGGGGCCTGACACCGGGGAGCTGTTTTTT CASSPAGGPDTGELFF
TRBD2 TRBJ2-1 . TRBV15 TGTGCCACCAGCGGGGGGGGAGTCAATGAGCAGTTCTTC CATSGGGVNEQFF
. TRBJ2-6 . TRBV2 TGTGCCAGCAGTGAAACAGGGTTAAGATCTGGGGCCAACGTCCTGACTTTC CASSETGLRSGANVLTF
. TRBJ1-1 . TRBV20-1 TGCAGTGCTAGGGGGACTGCAGCTTTCTTT CSARGTAAFF
TRBD2 TRBJ2-1 . TRBV25-1 TGTGCCAGCAGCTACTCTAGCGGGAGAACGTACAATGAGCAGTTCTTC CASSYSSGRTYNEQFF
TRBD1 TRBJ2-7 few TRBV6-1 TGTGCCAGCAGTGGAGAATACAGGGGGCGCCGGTACGAGCAGTACTTC CASSGEYRGRRYEQYF
TRBD1 TRBJ1-2 . TRBV19 TGTGCCAGTACTTTGGACAGGGTCTATGGCTACACCTTC CASTLDRVYGYTF
TRBD2 TRBJ2-7 . TRBV5-4 TGTGCCAGCAGCTCGGGACTAGCGAGAGTCTTCTACGAGCAGTACTTC CASSSGLARVFYEQYF
. TRBJ2-4 . TRBV30 TGTGCCTATACTAAGATAGCCAAAAACATTCAGTACTTC CAYTKIAKNIQYF
. TRBJ1-1 few TRBV5-1 TGCGCCAGCAGCGGGAGAACAGGGATCTCTGACACTGAAGCTTTCTTT CASSGRTGISDTEAFF
TRBD2 TRBJ2-2 . TRBV29-1 TGCAGCGTTGCTCGCGCTCCGGGGGGGTCCACCGGGGAGCTGTTTTTT CSVARAPGGSTGELFF
. TRBJ2-3 . TRBV21-1 TGTGCCAGCAGCAAAGTCACTAGCGGGGGGCCAACTCCACGCACAGATACGCAGTATTTT CASSKVTSGGPTPRTDTQYF
TRBD1 TRBJ1-1 once TRBV6-5 TGTGCCAGCACCCAGGACAGGGGAGTCACTGAAGCTTTCTTT CASTQDRGVTEAFF
. TRBJ2-7 few TRBV6-5 TGTGCCAGCAGTTACGACGGAGCACTCGCCCCCTACGAGCAGTACTTC CASSYDGALAPYEQYF
TRBD2 TRBJ2-7 . TRBV2 TGTGCCAGCAGAAGGTCAACTAGCGGTTACGAGCAGTACTTC CASRRSTSGYEQYF
. TRBJ1-3 . TRBV7-2 TGTGCCAGCACCTGGGGGGGAAAAACTGGAAACACCATATATTTT CASTWGGKTGNTIYF
TRBD1 TRBJ2-5 . TRBV30 TGTGCCTGGGGGACAGGGGGTAAAGAGACCCAGTACTTC CAWGTGGKETQYF
. TRBJ1-2 . TRBV7-9 TGTGCCAGCAGCTTAGACGGTGGTGGCTACACCTTC CASSLDGGGYTF
. TRBJ2-7 . TRBV19 TGTGCCACCCATCCGACAGGAACCTACGAGCAGTACTTC CATHPTGTYEQYF
. TRBJ2-7 . TRBV6-5 TGTGCCAGCAGTTACACGGGGTATGGAACCTACGAGCAGTACTTC CASSYTGYGTYEQYF
TRBD1 TRBJ2-3 . TRBV7-9 TGTGCCAGCAGCTTAGCTGGGGGACAGGGCATCGGGTATTTT CASSLAGGQGIGYF
. TRBJ1-1 . TRBV19 TGTGCCCCTGGGGCCAGGGAGAACACTGAAGCTTTCTTT CAPGARENTEAFF
TRBD2 TRBJ2-2 . TRBV5-1 TGCGTCAGCTCCCAAGTGGCGGGACTAGAGGGCGGGGAGCTGTTTTTT CVSSQVAGLEGGELFF